This T cell receptor (beta chain) was documented in a study of OX40 agonist ivuxolimab in advanced cancers. Across the whole study: Every 2 weeks, ivuxolimab was infused into the patients intravenously at between 0.01 and 10 mg/kg. General observations from the study: Nonresponders included some who also had low normalized T-cell clonal expansion.

Some clones are missing from TCRdb's copy, which holds only in-frame ones; the method was immunoSEQ multiplex PCR. This table holds 40,000 to 50,000 clones, around nine tenths found once. The CDR3 loop spans 11 amino acids. Germline CDR1 reads MNHNS; CDR2 reads SASEGT. Trimming shortened V by 5 bases and J by 7 bases, and 9 bases separated the two germline ends. A remark on this clone: What it recognizes is unknown.

The sequencing here drew on CD4+ or CD8+ T cells sorted from blood, taken in a trial of the OX40 agonist ivuxolimab. The rearrangement links TRBV6-1 to TRBJ2-7; D uncertain. This TCR was recovered from an adult with an advanced solid tumor such as melanoma, head and neck, liver or kidney cancer. The CDR3 protein is CASSYPDEQYF. Here the CDR3 DNA reads TGTGCCAGCAGTTACCCGGATGAGCAGTACTTC.